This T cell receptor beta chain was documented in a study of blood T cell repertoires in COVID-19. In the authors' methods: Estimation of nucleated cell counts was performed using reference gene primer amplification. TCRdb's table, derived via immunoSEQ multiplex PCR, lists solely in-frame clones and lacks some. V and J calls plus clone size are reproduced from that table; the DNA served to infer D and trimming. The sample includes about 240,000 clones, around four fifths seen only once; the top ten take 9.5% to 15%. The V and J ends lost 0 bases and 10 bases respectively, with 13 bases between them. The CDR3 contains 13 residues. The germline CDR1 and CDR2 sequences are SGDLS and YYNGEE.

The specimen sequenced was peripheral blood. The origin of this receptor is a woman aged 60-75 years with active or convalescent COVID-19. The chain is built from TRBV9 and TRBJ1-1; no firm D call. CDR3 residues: CASSVVDGEGAFF. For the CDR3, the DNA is TGTGCCAGCAGCGTAGTGGACGGCGAGGGAGCTTTCTTT.